This T cell receptor (beta chain) emerged from a study of shared clonotypes between healthy human individuals. Study-wide context: Every donor yielded three CD4 naive, three CD4 memory, two CD8 naive and one CD8 memory plate.

TCRdb's copy holds only in-frame clones and misses some; the assay was immunoSEQ multiplex PCR. The table records about 2.3 million clones, 85% to 95% of them present only once. Whole-study results and caveats: In four donors, around 5% of naive CD4 clonotypes appeared in common.

Regarding this clone: Antigen unknown. The same CDR3 is also encoded by other DNA sequences in this sample.

V shed 0 bases and J 2 bases; nucleotides not matched to a gene: 3. The CDR3 totals 15 residues. Germline loops: CDR1 SGHRS, CDR2 YFSETQ. The chain carries TRBV5-1 and TRBJ2-7, with 9 nucleotides matching TRBD2. Sequencing was done on a sample of naive CD4+ T cells from PBMCs. The subset here: CD45RA+ positively selected. The clonotype comes from a man aged 18 to 35 in good health. Some clones in this sample may be carry-over from other donors' samples. The chain's CDR3 is CASSLGLADTYEQYF. CDR3 coding DNA: TGCGCCAGCAGCTTGGGACTAGCGGATACCTACGAGCAGTACTTC.